This T cell receptor beta chain was documented in a study of Ad26.COV2.S vaccination and SARS-CoV-2 variants. General study findings and limits: Substantial response breadth was reportedly seen for spike-specific CD8+ and CD4+ T cells after vaccination. Those who received the vaccine showed greater spike-specific TCR breadth than those given placebo.

Treatment described: roughly 19 received Ad26.COV2.S at low or high dose, single or two shots; about 5 received placebo; per-sample allocation not given. Sample collection was performed on day 63 after the first vaccine or placebo injection. CDR1 and CDR2 (germline): MNHEY, SVGAGI. Deletions cut 4 bases from V and 0 bases from J, with 13 bases between. The CDR3 covers 16 residues. TCRdb's table, derived via immunoSEQ multiplex PCR, lists solely in-frame clones and lacks some. In the table there are fewer than 400,000 clones, around four fifths of which are singletons. Worth noting for this clone: Antigen unknown.

The chain recombines TRBV6-5 with TRBJ1-5; tentative D call: TRBD1 (5 bases). This TCR came from a person between 18 and 65 years old who received the Ad26.COV2.S COVID-19 vaccine or a placebo. Sample: peripheral blood, taken in a trial of Ad26.COV2.S vaccine versus placebo. CDR3 nucleotides: TGTGCCAGCAGTTTCCGACAGCGCTATAGCAATCAGCCCCAGCATTTT. Its protein is CASSFRQRYSNQPQHF.